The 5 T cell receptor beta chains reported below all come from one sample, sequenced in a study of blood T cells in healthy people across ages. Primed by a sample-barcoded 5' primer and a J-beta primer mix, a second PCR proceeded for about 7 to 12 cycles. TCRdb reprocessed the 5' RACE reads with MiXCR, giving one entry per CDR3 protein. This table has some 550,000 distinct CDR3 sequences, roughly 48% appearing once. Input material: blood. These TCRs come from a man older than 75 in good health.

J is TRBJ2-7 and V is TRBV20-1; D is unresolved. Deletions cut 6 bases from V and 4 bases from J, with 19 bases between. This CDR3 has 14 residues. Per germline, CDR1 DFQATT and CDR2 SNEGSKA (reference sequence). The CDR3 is CSAMPGNEPYEQYF. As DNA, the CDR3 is TGCAGTGCCATGCCCGGAAATGAGCCGTACGAGCAGTACTTC.

The CDR3 DNA follows: TGTGCCAGCAGAACCCTGACAGGGGGCAGTCAGCCCCAGCATTTT. It yields the protein CASRTLTGGSQPQHF. V is TRBV6-5 and J is TRBJ1-5; 10 bases line up with TRBD1. The CDR3 is 15 residues long. V lost 6 bases and J lost 6; bases outside the gene matches: 8. CDR1 is MNHEY and CDR2 is SVGAGI in the germline V gene.

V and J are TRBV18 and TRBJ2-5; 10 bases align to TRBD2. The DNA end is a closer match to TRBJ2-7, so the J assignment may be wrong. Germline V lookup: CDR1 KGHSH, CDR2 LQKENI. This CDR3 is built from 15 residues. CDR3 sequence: CASSLGLADSYEQYF. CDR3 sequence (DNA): TGTGCCAGCTCCCTTGGACTAGCGGACTCCTACGAGCAGTACTTC.

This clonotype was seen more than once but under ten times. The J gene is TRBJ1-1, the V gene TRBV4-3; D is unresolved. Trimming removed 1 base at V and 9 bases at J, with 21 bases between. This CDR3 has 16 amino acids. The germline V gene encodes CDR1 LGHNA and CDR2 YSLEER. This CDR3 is CASSQGISGGPGQAFF. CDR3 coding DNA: TGCGCCAGCAGCCAAGGTATAAGCGGAGGGCCAGGTCAAGCTTTCTTT.

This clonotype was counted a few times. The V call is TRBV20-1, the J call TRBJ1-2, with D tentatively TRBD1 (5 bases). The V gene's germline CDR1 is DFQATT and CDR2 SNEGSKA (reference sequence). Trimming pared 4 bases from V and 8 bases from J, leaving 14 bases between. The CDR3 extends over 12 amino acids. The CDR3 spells CSANSGTPGYTF. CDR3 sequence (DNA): TGCAGTGCTAACTCCGGGACTCCGGGCTACACCTTC.